These 32 T cell receptor beta chains originate from one sample sequenced in a study of blood T cell repertoires in COVID-19. Here immunoSEQ multiplex PCR was the method, and the copy in TCRdb shows in-frame clones only, minus some. Counted here are hundreds of thousands of clones, roughly nine tenths occurring once; the ten biggest clones make up about 8.2%. The source material was peripheral blood. These receptors were taken from a woman aged 45-59 years with COVID-19, enrolled during active disease.

The CDR3 loop is CASSRQGDQPQHF. The DNA for the CDR3 is TGCGCCAGCAGCCGACAGGGTGATCAGCCCCAGCATTTT. The chain employs TRBV4-1 and TRBJ1-5; TRBD1 matches 7 bases. Germline CDR1 and CDR2: MGHRA and YSYEKL. CDR3 size: 13 residues. V was clipped by 4 bases and J by 5 bases; unmatched bases: 2.

With regard to this clone: Other DNA variants within this sample encode the same CDR3. The rearrangement links TRBV30 to TRBJ1-1; D ambiguous. The CDR3 runs 13 residues. Per germline, CDR1 GTSNPN and CDR2 SVGIG (reference sequence). Trimming pared 1 base from V and 4 bases from J, leaving 10 bases between. The CDR3 region has the DNA TGTGCCTGGAGTGCTCAGTCGGGCACTGAAGCTTTCTTT. It yields the protein CAWSAQSGTEAFF.

The chain recombines TRBV18 with TRBJ2-2, with D tentatively TRBD2 (7 bases). Germline CDR1 and CDR2: KGHSH and LQKENI. The CDR3 is made up of 17 amino acids. Trimming took off 4 bases at V and 0 bases at J, with 15 bases between the two ends. The CDR3 loop is CASSRGGGFPNTGELFF. The CDR3 region has the DNA TGTGCCAGCTCACGAGGCGGGGGCTTCCCGAACACCGGGGAGCTGTTTTTT.

The chain is built from TRBV9 and TRBJ1-4; TRBD1 agrees at 9 bases. V was clipped by 4 bases and J by 6 bases; unmatched bases: 4. The CDR3 has 14 residues. Germline V gives CDR1 SGDLS, CDR2 YYNGEE. CDR3 residues: CASSLTGGDEKLFF. The CDR3, as DNA: TGTGCCAGCAGCTTAACAGGGGGCGATGAAAAACTGTTTTTT.

J is TRBJ1-1 and V is TRBV5-1; D perhaps matches TRBD1 (6 bases). The CDR3 consists of 15 residues. Germline V gives CDR1 SGHRS, CDR2 YFSETQ. Trimming stripped 3 bases from V and 1 base from J, with 13 bases between. The CDR3 nucleotides are TGCGCCAGCAGCTATTCACAGGGATCGAACACTGAAGCTTTCTTT. This gives the protein CASSYSQGSNTEAFF.

V gene TRBV5-1 combines with J gene TRBJ2-7, with D possibly TRBD1 on 5 matching bases. V gave up 0 bases and J gave up 3 bases, with 13 bases separating them. Germline CDR1 reads SGHRS; CDR2 reads YFSETQ. This CDR3 is built from 15 residues. In DNA, the CDR3 is TGCGCCAGCAGCTTGGAGCCCCAGGGCCTCTACGAGCAGTACTTC. Amino acids: CASSLEPQGLYEQYF.

The V and J genes are TRBV11-2 and TRBJ2-2; TRBD1 might be the D (5 bases). The CDR3 totals 16 residues. V was shortened by 1 base and J by 7 bases, with 16 bases between the two germline ends. Germline V gene lookup returns CDR1 SGHAT and CDR2 FQNNGV. The CDR3 DNA follows: TGTGCCAGCAGCTTAGTTAGCAGGGAATGGGGCGGGGAGCTGTTTTTT. Translation: CASSLVSREWGGELFF. The full variable domain, with the rest looked up from reference TRBV11-2 and TRBJ2-2, is EAGVAQSPRYKIIEKRQSVAFWCNPISGHATLYWYQQILGQGPKLLIQFQNNGVVDDSQLPKDRFSAERLKGVDSTLKIQPAKLEDSAVYLCASSLVSREWGGELFFGEGSRLTVL.

This chain joins TRBV11-2 and TRBJ2-3; perhaps TRBD1 as D (6 bases). The V end lost 3 bases, the J end lost 4 bases, and 11 bases lay between the germline ends. The length of the CDR3 is 14 residues. CDR1 and CDR2 (germline): SGHAT, FQNNGV. The CDR3 is CASSFFRGPDTQYF. The CDR3 DNA reads as TGTGCCAGCAGCTTTTTCAGGGGCCCAGATACGCAGTATTTT.

V gene TRBV5-1 combines with J gene TRBJ1-2; a weak D match, TRBD1 (6 bases). The germline V gene has CDR1 SGHRS and CDR2 YFSETQ. The CDR3 extends over 14 amino acids. Trimming removed 7 bases at V and 0 bases at J, with 13 bases between. DNA for the CDR3: TGCGCCAGCCAGGGACACCAAGCTAACTATGGCTACACCTTC. This translates into CASQGHQANYGYTF.

The V gene is TRBV12-3 or TRBV12-4, the J gene TRBJ2-2; unclear D gene. V was cut by 4 bases and J by 8 bases, with 5 bases left in between. CDR3 length: 11 amino acids. CDR3 sequence: CASSSGGELFF. The CDR3 region has the DNA TGTGCCAGCAGTTCCGGGGGGGAGCTGTTTTTT.

J is TRBJ1-1 and V is TRBV18, with 7 bases lining up with TRBD1. CDR1 and CDR2 (germline): KGHSH, LQKENI. The V and J ends lost 4 bases and 0 bases, in that order; junction bases with no gene match: 5. The CDR3 is 15 residues long. The CDR3, as DNA: TGTGCCAGCTCACTCCCGGGACAGTTGAACACTGAAGCTTTCTTT. It is translated as CASSLPGQLNTEAFF.

This sequence joins TRBV24-1 and TRBJ1-1; D ambiguous. Germline V gene sequence: CDR1 KGHDR, CDR2 SFDVKD. The length of the CDR3 is 14 residues. Trimming took off 3 bases at V and 4 bases at J, with 11 bases between the two ends. The CDR3, as DNA: TGTGCCACCAGTGATCCCTCGCGAGGCACTGAAGCTTTCTTT. Protein: CATSDPSRGTEAFF.

The genes are TRBV7-9 and TRBJ2-1; 7 bases agree with TRBD1. The CDR3 covers 15 residues. Germline CDR1 is SEHNR and CDR2 is FQNEAQ (reference sequence). The V and J ends lost 5 bases and 6 bases, in that order; junction bases with no gene match: 10. This CDR3 is CASSRLRDSRNEQFF. The CDR3, as DNA: TGTGCCAGCAGCCGGTTACGGGACAGCCGCAATGAGCAGTTCTTC.

V gene TRBV5-6 combines with J gene TRBJ2-1; 8 bases agree with TRBD1. Germline V CDR1 and CDR2: SGHDT, YYEEEE. The CDR3 contains 15 residues. V lost 3 bases to trimming and J lost 3 bases; unmatched junction nucleotides: 5. The chain's CDR3 is CASSSGTGDYNEQFF. CDR3 DNA sequence: TGTGCCAGCAGCTCCGGGACAGGCGACTACAATGAGCAGTTCTTC.

The V call is TRBV6-1, the J call TRBJ2-7; D is uncertain. This CDR3 region has 13 residues. Trimming removed 1 base at V and 1 base at J, with 5 bases between. From germline, CDR1 is MNHNS and CDR2 SASEGT. The CDR3 DNA reads TGTGCCAGCAGTGAAGGACTTTCCTACGAGCAGTACTTC. Protein: CASSEGLSYEQYF.

In its sample, this clone was seen a few times. The genes are TRBV7-9 and TRBJ1-5; 11 nucleotides match TRBD1. This CDR3 has 17 residues. The junction had 11 bases not matched to a gene; V was cut back by 5 bases and J by 5 bases. Germline CDR1 and CDR2: SEHNR and FQNEAQ (reference sequence). The CDR3 sequence: CASSRTGGAPGDQPQHF. CDR3 DNA: TGTGCCAGCAGCCGGACAGGGGGCGCCCCTGGGGATCAGCCCCAGCATTTT.

In DNA, the CDR3 is TGTGCCAGCAGTTACTCGGGACAAAGCTATGGCTACACCTTC. The encoded protein is CASSYSGQSYGYTF. This chain joins TRBV6-6 and TRBJ1-2, with D perhaps matching TRBD1 (6 bases). The CDR3 extends over 14 amino acids. V shed 0 bases and J shed 4 bases, with 9 bases lying between them. Germline CDR1 reads MNHNY; CDR2 reads SVGAGI (reference sequence).

About this clone itself: The identical CDR3 is also encoded by other nucleotide sequences in the sample. The rearrangement joins TRBV7-6 to TRBJ2-7; 8 nucleotides agree with TRBD1. The CDR3 is 15 amino acids. Germline-derived CDR1 and CDR2 are SGHVS and FNYEAQ. The ends lost 0 bases at V and 1 base at J; junction bases unmatched: 2. CDR3 in amino acids: CASSLAGTGSYEQYF. CDR3 coding DNA: TGTGCCAGCAGCTTAGCAGGGACAGGATCCTACGAGCAGTACTTC. Supplemented by reference TRBV7-6 and TRBJ2-7, the full variable domain reads GAGVSQSPRYKVTKRGQDVALRCDPISGHVSLYWYRQALGQGPEFLTYFNYEAQQDKSGLPNDRFSAERPEGSISTLTIQRTEQRDSAMYRCASSLAGTGSYEQYFGPGTRLTVT.

The rearrangement links TRBV7-7 to TRBJ2-1; 12 nucleotides align to TRBD2. V shed 5 bases and J 10 bases; nucleotides not matched to a gene: 6. There are 14 residues in the CDR3. The germline gives CDR1 SSHAT, CDR2 FNYEAQ (reference sequence). CDR3 sequence: CASSPSGGAKEQFF. The CDR3 DNA is TGTGCCAGCAGCCCTAGCGGGGGGGCAAAGGAGCAGTTCTTC.

This clone was detected only once. This chain joins TRBV27 and TRBJ2-1; D gene ambiguous. Germline CDR1 is MNHEY and CDR2 is SMNVEV (reference sequence). The length of the CDR3 is 15 residues. Trimming stripped 1 base from V and 0 bases from J, with 7 bases between. The DNA for the CDR3 is TGTGCCAGCAGTTTATTTTGGAGCTCCTACAATGAGCAGTTCTTC. Its protein product is CASSLFWSSYNEQFF.

The chain links TRBV24-1 to TRBJ2-2; 9 positions match TRBD2. The germline CDR1 and CDR2 sequences are KGHDR and SFDVKD. V lost 4 bases to trimming and J lost 5 bases; unmatched junction nucleotides: 10. This CDR3 has 17 amino acids. The CDR3 DNA reads TGTGCCACCAGTGACCCCCGGGCGGGGGGGCTTACCGGGGAGCTGTTTTTT. It is translated as CATSDPRAGGLTGELFF.

The J gene is TRBJ1-1, the V gene TRBV6-5, with D maybe TRBD1 (5 bases). Per germline, CDR1 MNHEY and CDR2 SVGAGI. This CDR3 comprises 14 residues. Trimming removed 0 bases at V and 6 bases at J, with 11 bases between. The chain's CDR3 is CASSYSSGGSEAFF. In nucleotides, the CDR3 is TGTGCCAGCAGTTACTCGAGCGGGGGTTCTGAAGCTTTCTTT.

The V call is TRBV7-9, the J call TRBJ1-3; a weak D match, TRBD1 (6 bases). This CDR3 spans 16 amino acids. The V gene's germline CDR1 is SEHNR and CDR2 FQNEAQ (reference sequence). V shed 3 bases and J shed 0 bases, with 12 bases lying between them. As DNA, the CDR3 is TGTGCCAGCAGCTTGCAGGGGTCTCGCTCTGGAAACACCATATATTTT. It translates to CASSLQGSRSGNTIYF.

The chain employs TRBV12-3 or TRBV12-4 and TRBJ2-7, with unresolved D. The CDR3 covers 12 residues. V lost 5 bases and J 3 bases, leaving 8 bases between the germline ends. The CDR3 DNA follows: TGTGCCAGCAGTGCTAACTACTACGAGCAGTACTTC. Translated, it gives CASSANYYEQYF.

The rearrangement joins TRBV4-2 to TRBJ1-4; weak D call: TRBD1 (6 bases). V was pared by 2 bases and J by 7 bases, with 17 bases between. CDR3 length: 16 residues. Germline V lookup: CDR1 LGHNA, CDR2 YNFKEQ. This chain's CDR3 is CASSQSLGQGFEKLFF. The CDR3 DNA reads TGTGCCAGCAGCCAATCCTTGGGGCAGGGGTTTGAAAAACTGTTTTTT.

The chain couples TRBV24-1 to TRBJ2-2; tentative D call: TRBD2 (7 bases). The CDR3 has 13 residues. Germline V gives CDR1 KGHDR, CDR2 SFDVKD. Trimming removed 11 bases from V and 4 bases from J, with 13 bases in between. CDR3 in amino acids: CASEGGGTGELFF. For the CDR3, the DNA is TGTGCCAGCGAAGGGGGGGGCACCGGGGAGCTGTTTTTT.

This clone is a singleton in its sample. The V and J genes are TRBV28 and TRBJ2-1; TRBD2 aligns across 8 bases. The germline V gene has CDR1 MDHEN and CDR2 SYDVKM. The CDR3 is 16 residues long. J gave up 2 bases and V 4 bases, and 7 bases lay outside the gene matches. The chain's CDR3 is CASSSSSGPTYNEQFF. CDR3 nucleotides: TGTGCCAGCAGTTCCTCTAGCGGGCCCACCTACAATGAGCAGTTCTTC.

This rearrangement joins TRBV3-1 (or the pseudogene TRBV3-2) to TRBJ2-7; 11 bases agree with TRBD2. The germline gives CDR1 LGHDT, CDR2 YNNKEL (reference sequence). V shed 4 bases, J shed 2 bases, and the junction held 4 bases outside the gene matches. The CDR3 loop spans 15 amino acids. This CDR3 reads CASSLRTSGPYEQYF. Here the CDR3 DNA reads TGTGCCAGCAGCCTCAGGACTAGCGGGCCCTACGAGCAGTACTTC.

This clone occurred a few times. The V call is TRBV6-1, the J call TRBJ1-5; 7 positions agree with TRBD1. This CDR3 comprises 14 residues. Germline V lookup: CDR1 MNHNS, CDR2 SASEGT. With 1 base clipped from V and 4 bases from J, the junction kept 1 base outside the gene matches. The chain's CDR3 is CASSEVTGNQPQHF. CDR3 in DNA: TGTGCCAGCAGTGAAGTGACAGGGAATCAGCCCCAGCATTTT.

V is TRBV28 and J is TRBJ1-1, with D maybe TRBD1 (6 bases). Germline V gives CDR1 MDHEN, CDR2 SYDVKM. The CDR3 is 13 amino acids. Trimming pared 3 bases from V and 11 bases from J, leaving 16 bases between. CDR3 loop: CASSFYRARSAFF. CDR3 sequence (DNA): TGTGCCAGCAGTTTTTACAGGGCGAGGAGTGCTTTCTTT.

V is TRBV5-1 and J is TRBJ1-1; 7 bases line up with TRBD1. J lost 3 bases, V lost 2 bases, and 7 bases had no gene match. Germline CDR1 is SGHRS and CDR2 is YFSETQ. The length of the CDR3 is 15 residues. DNA of the CDR3: TGCGCCAGCAGCTTAATTACAGGGGAGGACACTGAAGCTTTCTTT. This encodes CASSLITGEDTEAFF.

J is TRBJ2-6 and V is TRBV2; 9 bases agree with TRBD1. The CDR3 extends over 17 amino acids. V lost 8 bases to trimming and J lost 0 bases; unmatched junction nucleotides: 8. The germline CDR1 and CDR2 sequences are SNHLY and FYNNEI. The CDR3 nucleotides are TGTGCCAGCGAGCGGGACAGGGTTTACTCTGGGGCCAACGTCCTGACTTTC. This codes for CASERDRVYSGANVLTF.